This TCR beta chain derives from a study of blood T cells in healthy people across ages. The study's findings and limits: As age increased, TCR beta diversity per million T cells fell in a roughly linear fashion.

Worth noting for this clonotype: Its matching antigen is unknown.

Alongside a J-beta primer mix, a sample-barcoded 5' primer served in a second PCR lasting about 7 to 12 cycles. Every cDNA molecule carried a tag from a template-switch adaptor bearing 12 random nucleotides. One entry per CDR3 protein results from TCRdb running MiXCR on the 5' RACE reads. The table records under 2,000,000 distinct CDR3 sequences, roughly 50% of them present only once. Germline CDR1 DFQATT, CDR2 SNEGSKA (reference sequence). The CDR3 covers 15 residues. The junction had 4 bases not matched to a gene; V was cut back by 3 bases and J by 2 bases. Each sample provided at least 6 micrograms of extracted total RNA.

Sequencing used blood. This sequence was found in a woman aged 40 to 50 in good health. This rearrangement joins TRBV20-1 to TRBJ1-5; 10 bases agree with TRBD1. The CDR3 is CSASFGQGGNQPQHF. CDR3 nucleotides: TGCAGTGCTAGTTTCGGACAGGGGGGCAATCAGCCCCAGCATTTT.